The 30 T cell receptor beta chains listed next were all sequenced from one sample in a study of blood T cell repertoires in COVID-19. Repertoires were generated with immunoSEQ multiplex PCR, while TCRdb's copy carries only in-frame clones and drops some. The sample carries approximately 200,000 clones, over 75% recorded once. Sequenced input: peripheral blood. These receptors came from a human donor in a cohort sampled during active COVID-19.

As to this clone: The junction shows a germline mismatch at one end, possibly a read error. V and J are TRBV7-9 and TRBJ2-7; D is unclear. The germline gives CDR1 SEHNR, CDR2 FQNEAQ (reference sequence). The CDR3 is 13 amino acids. DNA for the CDR3: TGTGCCAGCAGTCCCGTCGGCGCTTACGAGCGGTACTTC. The encoded protein is CASSPVGAYERYF.

The chain employs TRBV7-9 and TRBJ2-5; TRBD2 is a possible D gene (6 bases). Per the germline V gene, CDR1 is SEHNR and CDR2 is FQNEAQ (reference sequence). The CDR3 is 13 residues long. Trimming left V 4 bases short and J 3 bases short, with 9 bases between. This CDR3 reads CASSWGLKETQYF. CDR3 sequence (DNA): TGTGCCAGCAGCTGGGGACTGAAAGAGACCCAGTACTTC. Looking up the rest from reference TRBV7-9 and TRBJ2-5 gives the full variable domain: DTGVSQNPRHKITKRGQNVTFRCDPISEHNRLYWYRQTLGQGPEFLTYFQNEAQLEKSRLLSDRFSAERPKGSFSTLEIQRTEQGDSAMYLCASSWGLKETQYFGPGTRLLVL.

The rearrangement uses TRBV24-1 and TRBJ1-2; TRBD1 might be the D (6 bases). The CDR3 spans 14 residues. V was clipped by 4 bases and J by 5 bases, with 13 bases between them. CDR1 and CDR2 from the germline V gene are KGHDR and SFDVKD. The CDR3: CATSDTGHRYGYTF. DNA for the CDR3: TGTGCCACCAGTGACACGGGACACAGATATGGCTACACCTTC.

The chain employs TRBV11-2 and TRBJ2-7, with a possible D match to TRBD2 (6 bases). The CDR3 extends over 15 amino acids. Trimming removed 5 bases from V and 2 bases from J, with 16 bases in between. Germline V CDR1 and CDR2: SGHAT, FQNNGV. The CDR3: CASSPPTGAAYEQYF. The CDR3 DNA follows: TGTGCCAGCAGCCCCCCCACGGGAGCGGCCTACGAGCAGTACTTC.

The chain uses TRBV19 and TRBJ2-3; 11 nucleotides agree with TRBD1. Germline CDR1 and CDR2: LNHDA and SQIVND (reference sequence). With V trimmed by 4 bases and J by 2 bases, 5 bases remained unmatched. The CDR3 extends over 16 amino acids. The DNA for the CDR3 is TGTGCCAGTAGTACCGGGACAGGGGGACTCACAGATACGCAGTATTTT. This gives the protein CASSTGTGGLTDTQYF.

The V call is TRBV5-5, the J call TRBJ1-1; D might be TRBD1 (5 bases). This CDR3 has 13 residues. CDR1 is SGHKS, CDR2 YYEKEE, per germline (reference sequence). The V end lost 6 bases, the J end lost 7 bases, and 16 bases lay between the germline ends. CDR3 nucleotides: TGTGCCAGCACCGATTACAGGAAAGGTGAAGCTTTCTTT. This translates into CASTDYRKGEAFF. Looking up the rest from reference TRBV5-5 and TRBJ1-1 gives the full variable domain: DAGVTQSPTHLIKTRGQQVTLRCSPISGHKSVSWYQQVLGQGPQFIFQYYEKEERGRGNFPDRFSARQFPNYSSELNVNALLLGDSALYLCASTDYRKGEAFFGQGTRLTVV.

The chain carries TRBV18 and TRBJ2-7; TRBD1 matches at 9 bases. This CDR3 comprises 13 residues. J gave up 7 bases and V 2 bases, and 3 bases lay outside the gene matches. Germline CDR1 and CDR2: KGHSH and LQKENI. CDR3 DNA sequence: TGTGCCAGCTCACCAGGGACAGGGAGGGAGCAGTACTTC. Protein: CASSPGTGREQYF.

The chain couples TRBV6-2 or TRBV6-3 to TRBJ2-7; 12 bases line up with TRBD2. The CDR3 totals 18 residues. CDR1 and CDR2 (germline): MNHEY, SVGEGT. V dropped 6 bases and J dropped 0; count of bases not matched to a gene: 12. CDR3 sequence: CASSPTIGLAGSSYEQYF. Here the CDR3 DNA reads TGTGCCAGCAGCCCTACCATCGGACTAGCGGGAAGCTCCTACGAGCAGTACTTC.

This clone occurred once. This chain uses TRBV7-8 with TRBJ2-5; tentative D call: TRBD1 (6 bases). Trimming took 6 bases from V and 1 from J, leaving 15 bases between them. Germline values: CDR1 SGHVS, CDR2 FQNEAQ. The CDR3 covers 15 residues. This chain's CDR3 is CASRRIQGIQETQYF. The CDR3 nucleotides are TGTGCCAGCAGGCGAATACAGGGAATCCAAGAGACCCAGTACTTC.

The chain combines TRBV19 with TRBJ1-5; TRBD1 is a possible D gene (5 bases). CDR1 and CDR2 from the germline V gene are LNHDA and SQIVND (reference sequence). V lost 4 bases, J lost 6 bases, and 13 bases lay in between. There are 14 residues in the CDR3. The CDR3 DNA is TGTGCCAGTAGTAGCCAGGGTTCAAGTCAGCCCCAGCATTTT. It codes for CASSSQGSSQPQHF.

This chain uses TRBV4-2 with TRBJ2-7; D may be TRBD2 (6 bases). This CDR3 contains 14 residues. V was shortened by 0 bases and J by 3 bases, with 9 bases between the two germline ends. Germline CDR1 is LGHNA and CDR2 is YNFKEQ. The chain's CDR3 is CASSQDPGVYEQYF. The CDR3 region has the DNA TGTGCCAGCAGCCAAGACCCGGGAGTCTACGAGCAGTACTTC.

V gene TRBV7-3 combines with J gene TRBJ2-7; 9 nucleotides match TRBD2. This CDR3 contains 15 residues. V was pared by 0 bases and J by 3 bases, with 3 bases of the junction left unmatched. CDR1 is SGHTA and CDR2 is FQGTGA in the germline V gene. The CDR3 DNA sequence: TGTGCCAGCAGCTTAACTAGCGGGAGTATCTACGAGCAGTACTTC. It is translated as CASSLTSGSIYEQYF.

The chain combines TRBV5-1 with TRBJ2-1, with D tentatively TRBD2 (6 bases). The V end was cut by 4 bases, the J end by 7 bases, with 18 bases between. The germline V gene encodes CDR1 SGHRS and CDR2 YFSETQ. This CDR3 comprises 15 residues. CDR3 nucleotide sequence: TGCGCCAGCAGCCCCCTAGCGACCGGGAGTAATGAGCAGTTCTTC. Amino acid sequence: CASSPLATGSNEQFF.

CDR3 protein: CACSRLANTDTQYF. The DNA of the CDR3 is TGTGCCTGCTCCCGACTAGCGAACACAGATACGCAGTATTTT. The chain carries TRBV30 and TRBJ2-3; TRBD2 aligns across 8 bases. This CDR3 is 14 amino acids long. Germline CDR1 is GTSNPN and CDR2 is SVGIG (reference sequence). With 6 bases clipped from V and 2 bases from J, the junction kept 7 bases outside the gene matches.

The rearrangement links TRBV24-1 to TRBJ1-2; TRBD1 matches 11 bases. Germline CDR1 KGHDR, CDR2 SFDVKD. The CDR3 runs to 13 residues. The junction had 6 bases not matched to a gene; V was cut back by 9 bases and J by 7 bases. CDR3 loop: CATRTGGEGGYTF. In nucleotides, the CDR3 is TGTGCCACCCGGACAGGGGGCGAGGGTGGCTACACCTTC.

This sequence joins TRBV29-1 and TRBJ1-1; 7 positions agree with TRBD1. Unmatched junction bases numbered 5, after V lost 4 bases and J lost 3 bases. This CDR3 comprises 13 residues. Looked up from germline, CDR1 is SQVTM and CDR2 is ANQGSEA. The CDR3 region is CSVVTGADTEAFF. The CDR3 nucleotides are TGCAGCGTTGTCACAGGGGCCGACACTGAAGCTTTCTTT.

The rearrangement joins TRBV5-1 to TRBJ2-7; 10 nucleotides align to TRBD2. Germline trimming cut 6 bases from V and 4 bases from J; bases unmatched to any gene: 13. Germline V CDR1 and CDR2: SGHRS, YFSETQ. This CDR3 has 16 residues. DNA for the CDR3: TGCGCCAGCACATTTCCGGGGCTAGCGGGAGTATACGAGCAGTACTTC. This codes for CASTFPGLAGVYEQYF.

This chain joins TRBV5-1 and TRBJ1-1; 7 nucleotides line up with TRBD1. Germline CDR1 SGHRS, CDR2 YFSETQ. The CDR3 loop spans 16 amino acids. Trimming at V came to 0 bases and at J to 3 bases, leaving 8 bases not matched to a gene. CDR3 in amino acids: CASSLGLRDRDTEAFF. The CDR3 DNA sequence: TGCGCCAGCAGCTTGGGTCTCCGGGACAGAGACACTGAAGCTTTCTTT.

This chain joins TRBV28 and TRBJ1-1; TRBD1 matches 7 bases. The V gene end was trimmed by 1 base and the J gene end by 6 bases; junction bases not matched to a gene: 11. The CDR3 totals 16 residues. Germline CDR1 and CDR2: MDHEN and SYDVKM. Written as DNA, the CDR3 is TGTGCCAGCAGTTTATATTGGAACAGGGGCGCATCTGAAGCTTTCTTT. It translates to CASSLYWNRGASEAFF.

The rearrangement joins TRBV5-1 to TRBJ2-7; D gene ambiguous. V dropped 2 bases and J dropped 0 bases, with 6 bases sitting between them. Germline loops: CDR1 SGHRS, CDR2 YFSETQ. This CDR3 region has 13 residues. CDR3 sequence reads: CASSFSLSYEQYF. The CDR3 DNA sequence: TGCGCCAGCAGCTTCTCCCTCTCCTACGAGCAGTACTTC.

The V gene is TRBV25-1, the J gene TRBJ1-6; 9 positions agree with TRBD1. CDR1 and CDR2 from the germline V gene are MGHDK and SYGVNS. Trimming at V came to 8 bases and at J to 6 bases, leaving 5 bases not matched to a gene. This CDR3 is built from 14 residues. DNA for the CDR3: TGTGCCAGCGGGGGACAGGGAGGTAATTCACCCCTCCACTTT. This sequence encodes CASGGQGGNSPLHF.

This clone was recorded a few times. The chain couples TRBV9 to TRBJ1-1; no clear D. Trimming took 0 bases from V and 3 from J, leaving 9 bases between them. The CDR3 covers 14 residues. CDR1 is SGDLS, CDR2 YYNGEE, per germline. CDR3: CASSVDGRDTEAFF. The CDR3 region has the DNA TGTGCCAGCAGCGTAGACGGCCGGGACACTGAAGCTTTCTTT. Using reference TRBV9 and TRBJ1-1 for the parts outside the CDR3, the full variable domain is DSGVTQTPKHLITATGQRVTLRCSPRSGDLSVYWYQQSLDQGLQFLIQYYNGEERAKGNILERFSAQQFPDLHSELNLSSLELGDSALYFCASSVDGRDTEAFFGQGTRLTVV.

V and J are TRBV4-2 and TRBJ2-1; D perhaps matches TRBD1 (5 bases). Trimming cost V 0 bases and J 6 bases, with 9 bases left between them. Germline assignment: CDR1 LGHNA and CDR2 YNFKEQ. The CDR3 contains 14 residues. CDR3 protein: CASSQDRGTNEQFF. In nucleotides, the CDR3 is TGTGCCAGCAGCCAAGATAGGGGAACCAATGAGCAGTTCTTC.

This chain connects TRBV1 to TRBJ2-1; the table's D call, TRBD2, was not checked against the DNA. TRBV1 is an annotated pseudogene. This CDR3 contains 14 residues. Here the CDR3 reads CTSSQRWPDPQQFF. CDR3 coding DNA: TGCACCAGCAGCCAGAGGTGGCCCGACCCACAGCAGTTCTTC.

This clone has just a few counts. The CDR3 region is CASSAGTGVGYTF. The CDR3 DNA is TGTGCCAGCAGCGCAGGGACAGGGGTAGGCTACACCTTC. The chain links TRBV9 to TRBJ1-2; TRBD1 agrees at 10 bases. CDR1 is SGDLS and CDR2 is YYNGEE in the germline V gene. V was pared by 3 bases and J by 8 bases, with 4 bases of the junction left unmatched. The CDR3 has 13 amino acids.

This chain links TRBV5-8 with TRBJ2-7; weak D call: TRBD2 (6 bases). Germline V lookup: CDR1 SGHTS, CDR2 YDEGEE. This CDR3 has 15 residues. Trimming took 0 bases from V and 3 from J, leaving 13 bases between them. The CDR3 nucleotides read TGTGCCAGCAGCTTGGTTGGAGGGGCGGGCTACGAGCAGTACTTC. Protein product: CASSLVGGAGYEQYF.

The chain couples TRBV6-5 to TRBJ2-7, with D possibly matching TRBD1 (5 bases). CDR3 size: 14 residues. The germline V gene has CDR1 MNHEY and CDR2 SVGAGI. The V and J ends lost 0 bases and 3 bases respectively, with 9 bases between them. CDR3 protein: CASSYSRTHYEQYF. The DNA for the CDR3 is TGTGCCAGCAGTTACTCACGGACACACTACGAGCAGTACTTC.

This clone was recorded a few times. The chain is built from TRBV27 and TRBJ2-7, with D possibly matching TRBD1 (6 bases). V shed 2 bases and J shed 0 bases, with 14 bases lying between them. CDR1 is MNHEY and CDR2 is SMNVEV in the germline V gene (reference sequence). CDR3 length: 16 amino acids. CDR3 loop: CASSLEPGTNSYEQYF. Here the CDR3 DNA reads TGTGCCAGCAGTTTAGAGCCCGGGACAAACTCCTACGAGCAGTACTTC.

This sequence joins TRBV10-3 and TRBJ2-7; D gene uncertain. Germline V gene data show CDR1 as ENHRY and CDR2 as SYGVKD. The CDR3 extends over 13 amino acids. The germline V and J ends were trimmed by 2 bases and 3 bases, with 8 bases remaining between them. The CDR3 DNA sequence: TGTGCCATCAGTGAGCCCCATTTCTACGAGCAGTACTTC. This encodes CAISEPHFYEQYF.

The chain joins TRBV18 to TRBJ1-5, with D tentatively TRBD1 (6 bases). The V and J ends lost 2 bases and 3 bases respectively, with 8 bases between them. The CDR3 spans 14 residues. Germline values: CDR1 KGHSH, CDR2 LQKENI. CDR3 bases: TGTGCCAGCTCACCAGGACAGATCAATCAGCCCCAGCATTTT. This gives the protein CASSPGQINQPQHF.